Presented here are 21 T cell receptor beta chains from one specimen sequenced in a study of T cells in Graves' hyperthyroidism and ophthalmopathy. What was amplified from RNA transcripts were TCR beta CDR3 regions. Using the HTBI primer set, a first-round RT-PCR was run on the TCR CDR3. TCRdb redid the calling of the multiplex PCR reads with MiXCR, one entry per CDR3 protein. The sample holds under 750,000 distinct CDR3 sequences, approximately 19% seen once. Sequenced: blood. The source is a woman in her forties or fifties with Graves' hyperthyroidism that later progressed to Graves' ophthalmopathy.

This clonotype was seen many times. The genes are TRBV6-5 and TRBJ1-2; maybe TRBD1 (5 bases). This CDR3 has 17 amino acids. Trimming took 0 bases from V and 1 from J, leaving 15 bases between them. CDR1 MNHEY and CDR2 SVGAGI come from the germline V gene. CDR3 residues: CASSYSIEVRDNYGYTF. DNA for the CDR3: TGTGCCAGCAGTTACTCGATTGAGGTCAGGGATAACTATGGCTACACCTTC.

This clonotype occurred a few times. The gene calls are TRBV19 and TRBJ2-7; perhaps TRBD1 as D (5 bases). The CDR3 runs to 15 residues. Germline V gene sequence: CDR1 LNHDA, CDR2 SQIVND (reference sequence). Trimming left V 3 bases short and J 0 bases short, with 12 bases between. The CDR3 DNA reads as TGTGCCAGTAGTATCAGGGCGGCCAGCTCCTACGAGCAGTACTTC. This codes for CASSIRAASSYEQYF.

The chain carries TRBV28 and TRBJ1-6; D remains unclear. Germline V lookup: CDR1 MDHEN, CDR2 SYDVKM. Trimming took off 7 bases at V and 9 bases at J, with 13 bases between the two ends. The CDR3 contains 13 residues. DNA of the CDR3: TGTGCCAGCAATGTTTGGGAAGGTTCACCCCTCCACTTT. Amino acid sequence: CASNVWEGSPLHF.

The chain has TRBV6-5 and TRBJ1-2; weak D call: TRBD1 (5 bases). The CDR3 is 14 amino acids. V lost 2 bases, J lost 8 bases, and 15 bases lay in between. Germline values: CDR1 MNHEY, CDR2 SVGAGI. The DNA for the CDR3 is TGTGCCAGCAGTTACGGGGGAGGATCCCTCGGCTACACCTTC. This translates into CASSYGGGSLGYTF.

The chain is built from TRBV20-1 and TRBJ2-1; 7 nucleotides match TRBD1. The V gene end was trimmed by 4 bases and the J gene end by 2 bases; junction bases not matched to a gene: 2. The CDR3 length is 13 residues. Germline CDR1 DFQATT, CDR2 SNEGSKA (reference sequence). CDR3 sequence (DNA): TGCAGTGCTATAGGGACAGCCTACAATGAGCAGTTCTTC. It yields the protein CSAIGTAYNEQFF.

The chain links TRBV7-3 to TRBJ2-5; D is unresolved. V was trimmed by 7 bases and J by 4 bases, leaving 7 bases between them. The CDR3 is 11 amino acids. Germline loops: CDR1 SGHTA, CDR2 FQGTGA. CDR3 loop: CASTSVETQYF. The CDR3 nucleotides are TGTGCCAGCACCTCCGTAGAGACCCAGTACTTC.

Many counts were recorded for this clonotype. The chain carries TRBV10-1 and TRBJ1-3, with TRBD1 matching 8 bases. Germline trimming cut 3 bases from V and 6 bases from J; bases unmatched to any gene: 10. The CDR3 is made up of 16 amino acids. Germline V gene lookup returns CDR1 WNHNN and CDR2 SYGVQD (reference sequence). CDR3 sequence (DNA): TGCGCCAGCAGTGACCTCGGCGCAGGGGGCGAAAACACCATATATTTT. Translated, it gives CASSDLGAGGENTIYF.

The rearrangement uses TRBV6-1 and TRBJ1-1; D remains ambiguous. CDR3 length equals 11 residues. The germline CDR1 and CDR2 sequences are MNHNS and SASEGT. Between the trimmed V and J ends, which lost 8 bases and 5 bases, there was a span of 9 bases. CDR3 amino acids: CASQSWTEAFF. The CDR3 DNA follows: TGTGCCAGCCAGTCCTGGACTGAAGCTTTCTTT.

The gene calls are TRBV9 and TRBJ1-1; D unclear. The germline V gene has CDR1 SGDLS and CDR2 YYNGEE. V was cut by 0 bases and J by 5 bases, with 11 bases left in between. The CDR3 consists of 14 residues. In DNA form, the CDR3 reads TGTGCCAGCAGCGTAGAGGGAGTGGGTACTGAAGCTTTCTTT. It yields the protein CASSVEGVGTEAFF.

This clonotype was counted many times. The chain recombines TRBV2 with TRBJ2-6, with TRBD2 as a possible D gene (6 bases). Germline CDR1 reads SNHLY; CDR2 reads FYNNEI. Trimming removed 3 bases at V and 3 bases at J, with 12 bases between. The CDR3 is 16 amino acids. The CDR3 here is CASSEAAGSGANVLTF. The CDR3 nucleotides read TGTGCCAGCAGTGAGGCCGCGGGGAGTGGGGCCAACGTCCTGACTTTC.

This clonotype was counted ten times or more. The chain couples TRBV7-9 to TRBJ2-5; D is unresolved. The V end lost 3 bases, the J end lost 2 bases, and 10 bases lay between the germline ends. The CDR3 extends over 14 amino acids. Germline loops: CDR1 SEHNR, CDR2 FQNEAQ (reference sequence). CDR3 coding DNA: TGTGCCAGCAGCTTGACGGACGGACAAGAGACCCAGTACTTC. Its translation is CASSLTDGQETQYF.

The chain uses TRBV12-3 or TRBV12-4 and TRBJ1-2, with 7 bases matching TRBD1. The CDR3 is made up of 13 amino acids. The J segment lost 8 bases and the V segment lost 5 bases, leaving 8 bases of the junction unmatched. The CDR3 region is CASSPQGRGGYTF. The DNA of the CDR3 is TGTGCCAGCAGTCCACAGGGGCGAGGAGGCTACACCTTC.

The CDR3 is CASREVATNEKLFF. The CDR3 nucleotides are TGTGCCAGCAGGGAGGTTGCAACTAATGAAAAACTGTTTTTT. The rearrangement joins TRBV6-1 to TRBJ1-4; no firm D call. From germline, CDR1 is MNHNS and CDR2 SASEGT. This CDR3 is built from 14 residues. V dropped 6 bases and J dropped 0 bases, with 8 bases sitting between them.

This clonotype came up many times. The chain is built from TRBV5-6 and TRBJ1-1; D not certain. Germline loops: CDR1 SGHDT, CDR2 YYEEEE. V was clipped by 0 bases and J by 3 bases, with 15 bases between them. The CDR3 sequence is 16 residues long. The CDR3 DNA follows: TGTGCCAGCAGCTTGGTCGATCCGGGAGGACACACTGAAGCTTTCTTT. Residues: CASSLVDPGGHTEAFF.

The V and J genes are TRBV6-1 and TRBJ2-1; 7 nucleotides align to TRBD1. V lost 6 bases and J lost 2; bases outside the gene matches: 7. This CDR3 has 15 residues. Germline V lookup: CDR1 MNHNS, CDR2 SASEGT. The CDR3 nucleotides read TGTGCCAGCAGCGGTGGGACAGTCACCTACAATGAGCAGTTCTTC. Its translation: CASSGGTVTYNEQFF.

On this clonotype: Possible read error: a much larger clone is one base away. The rearrangement uses TRBV5-1 and TRBJ1-6; D remains ambiguous. Germline V gene sequence: CDR1 SGHRS, CDR2 YFSETQ. This CDR3 is built from 13 residues. The CDR3 reads CAGSQEYAGPLHF. CDR3 nucleotides: TGTGCCGGCAGCCAAGAATATGCCGGACCCCTCCACTTT.

This clonotype was seen only a few times. Written as DNA, the CDR3 is TGTGCCAGCAGCTTTAGTGGCAGGGGGGATAATTCACCCCTCCACTTT. It translates to CASSFSGRGDNSPLHF. This chain joins TRBV7-2 and TRBJ1-6, with 7 bases identical to TRBD1. The CDR3 has 16 amino acids. V lost 3 bases, J lost 5 bases, and 7 bases stayed unmatched. The germline V gene has CDR1 SGHTA and CDR2 FQGNSA.

Ten or more counts support this clonotype. The chain combines TRBV30 with TRBJ1-6; D remains ambiguous. Germline V gives CDR1 GTSNPN, CDR2 SVGIG (reference sequence). This CDR3 spans 16 amino acids. V dropped 0 bases and J dropped 9 bases, with 18 bases sitting between them. The CDR3: CAWSVPVRGQSSPLHF. As DNA, the CDR3 is TGTGCCTGGAGTGTACCAGTGCGGGGTCAGAGTTCACCCCTCCACTTT. Looking up the rest from reference TRBV30 and TRBJ1-6 gives the full variable domain: SQTIHQWPATLVQPVGSPLSLECTVEGTSNPNLYWYRQAAGRGLQLLFYSVGIGQISSEVPQNLSASRPQDRQFILSSKKLLLSDSGFYLCAWSVPVRGQSSPLHFGNGTRLTVT.

Of note for this clonotype: This may come from a read error, since a much larger clone is one base off. The V call is TRBV20-1, the J call TRBJ1-1; D is perhaps TRBD1 (6 bases). Per the germline V gene, CDR1 is DFQATT and CDR2 is SNEGSKA (reference sequence). The CDR3 spans 12 residues. Trimming removed 4 bases from V and 4 bases from J, with 10 bases in between. The DNA of the CDR3 is TGCAGTGCTACAACAGGGAGCACTGAAGCTTTCTTT. Translating it yields CSATTGSTEAFF.

This clonotype was detected many times. CDR3 bases: TGCAGTGCTAGAGATCCCGCAGGGTACACTGAAGCTTTCTTT. This encodes CSARDPAGYTEAFF. The rearrangement joins TRBV20-1 to TRBJ1-1, with D maybe TRBD1 (5 bases). This CDR3 has 14 residues. The ends were cut back, 0 bases at V and 3 bases at J, with 11 bases in the middle. Germline V lookup: CDR1 DFQATT, CDR2 SNEGSKA (reference sequence).

This clonotype was picked up a small number of times. The chain links TRBV20-1 to TRBJ1-2; D unresolved. There are 17 residues in the CDR3. Germline V gives CDR1 DFQATT, CDR2 SNEGSKA (reference sequence). The V and J ends lost 2 bases and 4 bases respectively, with 23 bases between them. The DNA for the CDR3 is TGCAGTGCTAGATTTCGCCCGGACCCGGGCCGGACCTATGGCTACACCTTC. Protein: CSARFRPDPGRTYGYTF.